These 8 T cell receptor beta chains were sequenced from one sample in a study of blood T cell repertoires in COVID-19. Produced via immunoSEQ multiplex PCR; TCRdb's table is partial and in-frame only. Among about 180,000 clones, 70% to 90% were seen once, and the ten largest hold 10% to 11%. Sequencing input: peripheral blood. The origin of the receptors is a human donor with active or convalescent COVID-19. The donor label of this sample is uncertain.

This clone appeared a single time. This rearrangement joins TRBV2 to TRBJ2-1; TRBD2 agrees at 11 bases. Germline V gene lookup returns CDR1 SNHLY and CDR2 FYNNEI. V trimming: 6 bases; J trimming: 5 bases; junction bases outside the gene matches: 6. CDR3 length: 15 residues. The CDR3 loop reads CASRLPGLADNEQFF. CDR3 DNA sequence: TGTGCCAGCAGATTGCCGGGACTAGCGGACAATGAGCAGTTCTTC.

The V call is TRBV7-6, the J call TRBJ2-7; TRBD2 aligns across 10 bases. CDR3 length equals 14 residues. The germline V gene encodes CDR1 SGHVS and CDR2 FNYEAQ. V shed 1 base, J shed 6 bases, and the junction held 3 bases outside the gene matches. CDR3 residues: CASSLGSGRLEQYF. CDR3 bases: TGTGCCAGCAGCTTAGGTAGCGGGAGGCTCGAGCAGTACTTC.

The table lists this clone with a few counts. This chain links TRBV9 with TRBJ1-3; 7 bases fit TRBD1. CDR1 and CDR2 (germline): SGDLS, YYNGEE. This CDR3 region has 16 residues. The junction had 12 bases not matched to a gene; V was cut back by 0 bases and J by 9 bases. CDR3 in amino acids: CASSVGALSRGTTIYF. As DNA, the CDR3 is TGTGCCAGCAGCGTAGGGGCCCTATCCAGGGGGACCACCATATATTTT.

This clone was observed once. J is TRBJ1-3 and V is TRBV4-3; 9 bases are a match to TRBD1. The trim removed 3 bases at V and 3 bases at J, leaving 6 bases unmatched. Germline-derived CDR1 and CDR2 are LGHNA and YSLEER. This CDR3 has 16 residues. CDR3 in DNA: TGCGCCAGCAGCCAGGGGACAGGGTCAAATGGAAACACCATATATTTT. It specifies CASSQGTGSNGNTIYF.

The gene calls are TRBV30 and TRBJ2-1; D possibly corresponds to TRBD2 (6 bases). CDR1 and CDR2 from the germline V gene are GTSNPN and SVGIG (reference sequence). Trimming pared 3 bases from V and 6 bases from J, leaving 18 bases between. The CDR3 length is 15 residues. CDR3 DNA: TGTGCCTGGAGCTTCTCCGGGGGAATATCCAATGAGCAGTTCTTC. Amino acids: CAWSFSGGISNEQFF.

V gene TRBV21-1 combines with J gene TRBJ2-2; TRBD2, the table's D call, lacks a check against the DNA. TRBV21-1 is noted as a pseudogene. This CDR3 contains 15 residues. The CDR3 sequence is CASSPSEAVTGELFF. Written as DNA, the CDR3 is TGTGCCAGCAGCCCCTCAGAGGCGGTGACCGGGGAGCTGTTTTTT.

This clone was observed a handful of times. This rearrangement joins TRBV19 to TRBJ2-6; D gene ambiguous. Trimming took off 2 bases at V and 0 bases at J, with 2 bases between the two ends. The CDR3 consists of 14 residues. Germline V gives CDR1 LNHDA, CDR2 SQIVND (reference sequence). The CDR3 DNA sequence: TGTGCCAGTAGTATACGCTCTGGGGCCAACGTCCTGACTTTC. Translated: CASSIRSGANVLTF.

The gene calls are TRBV7-9 and TRBJ2-5, with 7 positions matching TRBD2. This CDR3 is 16 amino acids long. CDR1 is SEHNR, CDR2 FQNEAQ, per germline (reference sequence). Germline trimming cut 3 bases from V and 5 bases from J; bases unmatched to any gene: 12. CDR3 amino acids: CASSFMRETRFETQYF. CDR3 nucleotides: TGTGCCAGCAGCTTTATGCGGGAGACCCGGTTTGAGACCCAGTACTTC.